Below, 24 T cell receptor beta chains from the same sample are listed, as sequenced in a study of Graves' ophthalmopathy and Graves' hyperthyroidism (dated by TCRdb to the late 2010s). The instrument was an Illumina HiSeq 2000. For repertoire sequencing, TCR beta CDR3 regions were amplified from RNA transcripts. The first round of RT-PCR was done with HTBI primers and the Qiagen OneStep RT-PCR kit, and was followed by a second round of multiplex PCR, then size selection and purification. Starting from the raw public reads, TCRdb applied fastp trimming at Q25, assembled clones with MiXCR and retained in-frame beta chains. Each CDR3 protein gets just one entry, which takes the most common genes and DNA from the rows behind it. Counted in this sample were approximately 700,000 distinct CDR3 sequences; roughly two fifths of them appeared once. The ten largest clonotypes hold 3.3% of the sample. The source material was peripheral blood. All receptors come from an adult man with Graves' ophthalmopathy.

This clonotype was recorded at least ten times. The chain recombines TRBV2 with TRBJ2-5; 8 bases map to TRBD2. This CDR3 comprises 12 residues. Germline CDR1 is SNHLY and CDR2 is FYNNEI. V shed 8 bases and J 4 bases; nucleotides not matched to a gene: 3. CDR3 region: CASRAGGETQYF. The CDR3 DNA follows: TGTGCCAGCCGCGCGGGGGGAGAGACCCAGTACTTC.

The V call is TRBV7-2, the J call TRBJ2-7; D is possibly TRBD2 (5 bases). Per the germline V gene, CDR1 is SGHTA and CDR2 is FQGNSA. This CDR3 is built from 14 residues. With 5 bases removed from V and 5 bases from J, the gap between germline ends came to 16 bases. The CDR3: CASSQWASSHEQYF. Here the CDR3 DNA reads TGTGCCAGCAGCCAGTGGGCCTCTAGCCACGAGCAGTACTTC.

This clonotype was seen once. The chain links TRBV7-9 to TRBJ1-1; the match to TRBD1 covers 7 bases. The CDR3 consists of 13 residues. Germline CDR1 SEHNR, CDR2 FQNEAQ (reference sequence). Trimming removed 5 bases from V and 8 bases from J; junction bases left unmatched: 8. CDR3 coding DNA: TGTGCCAGCAGCCCCCCGGGACAGACCGAAGCTTTCTTT. It specifies CASSPPGQTEAFF.

This clonotype was observed a handful of times. The V and J genes are TRBV7-9 and TRBJ1-5; D is undetermined. Germline V gene data show CDR1 as SEHNR and CDR2 as FQNEAQ (reference sequence). V shed 8 bases and J shed 2 bases, with 16 bases lying between them. This CDR3 contains 15 residues. CDR3 DNA: TGTGCCAGCTCCCCCGACGGGTTCGGCAATCAGCCCCAGCATTTT. It specifies CASSPDGFGNQPQHF. Together with reference TRBV7-9 and TRBJ1-5, the CDR3 gives the full variable domain: DTGVSQNPRHKITKRGQNVTFRCDPISEHNRLYWYRQTLGQGPEFLTYFQNEAQLEKSRLLSDRFSAERPKGSFSTLEIQRTEQGDSAMYLCASSPDGFGNQPQHFGDGTRLSIL.

The V and J genes are TRBV7-8 and TRBJ1-4; D unclear. This CDR3 is 17 amino acids long. The germline CDR1 and CDR2 sequences are SGHVS and FQNEAQ. With 5 bases removed from V and 4 bases from J, the gap between germline ends came to 20 bases. DNA for the CDR3: TGTGCCAGCAGCCTCCCCCTCCGGGGTAAGAATAATGAAAAACTGTTTTTT. It codes for CASSLPLRGKNNEKLFF. Variable domain in full (rest from reference TRBV7-8 and TRBJ1-4): GAGVSQSPRYKVAKRGQDVALRCDPISGHVSLFWYQQALGQGPEFLTYFQNEAQLDKSGLPSDRFFAERPEGSVSTLKIQRTQQEDSAVYLCASSLPLRGKNNEKLFFGSGTQLSVL.

Details on this clonotype: A clone one base away is much larger, so this may be a read error. This chain joins TRBV12-3 or TRBV12-4 and TRBJ1-1; tentatively, D is TRBD1 (6 bases). Trimming removed 7 bases at V and 7 bases at J, with 19 bases between. The CDR3 runs to 14 residues. CDR3 in DNA: TGTGCCAGCACTATTAGGGGGGGGGAAATTGAAGCTTTCTTT. Translating gives CASTIRGGEIEAFF.

This clonotype has at least ten counts. The V and J genes are TRBV29-1 and TRBJ1-1; D is uncertain. The V and J ends lost 0 bases and 0 bases respectively, with 17 bases between them. The germline V gene encodes CDR1 SQVTM and CDR2 ANQGSEA. The CDR3 is made up of 17 amino acids. The CDR3 nucleotides are TGCAGCGTTGAAGATCTCTCCCCAAAGGAGATGAACACTGAAGCTTTCTTT. This gives the protein CSVEDLSPKEMNTEAFF.

As concerns this clonotype: A much larger clone differs from this one at a single base, so this may be a read error. CDR3 bases: TGTGCCAGCAGCGGTGGACAGGGTGCCGAGCGGTACTTC. Translated, it gives CASSGGQGAERYF. The chain couples TRBV9 to TRBJ2-7; TRBD1 matches at 8 bases. The CDR3 spans 13 residues. CDR1 is SGDLS, CDR2 YYNGEE, per germline.

The V gene is TRBV25-1, the J gene TRBJ2-5; TRBD2 aligns across 9 bases. V gave up 6 bases and J gave up 3 bases; unmatched junction bases: 8. Per the germline V gene, CDR1 is MGHDK and CDR2 is SYGVNS. CDR3 length equals 15 residues. The CDR3 protein is CASSLASSGEETQYF. In nucleotides, the CDR3 is TGTGCCAGCAGCCTCGCCTCTAGCGGGGAAGAGACCCAGTACTTC.

The rearrangement uses TRBV7-9 and TRBJ2-5, with TRBD2 matching 8 bases. V was clipped by 3 bases and J by 2 bases; unmatched bases: 5. This CDR3 is built from 15 residues. In germline, CDR1 is SEHNR, CDR2 FQNEAQ (reference sequence). The CDR3 nucleotides are TGTGCCAGCAGCTTCGGAGCGGGGGTTCAAGAGACCCAGTACTTC. It encodes CASSFGAGVQETQYF.

This clonotype was recorded a few times. J is TRBJ2-7 and V is TRBV3-1; 12 bases are a match to TRBD2. The CDR3 consists of 16 residues. With V trimmed by 3 bases and J by 0 bases, 3 bases remained unmatched. Germline CDR1 and CDR2: LGHDT and YNNKEL (reference sequence). CDR3: CASSQGLAGSSYEQYF. In DNA form, the CDR3 reads TGTGCCAGCAGCCAGGGACTAGCGGGTAGCTCCTACGAGCAGTACTTC.

This chain uses TRBV5-1 with TRBJ1-1, with D possibly TRBD1 on 5 matching bases. CDR3 length: 14 residues. V gave up 0 bases and J gave up 4 bases, with 10 bases separating them. Germline lookup yields CDR1 SGHRS and CDR2 YFSETQ. The CDR3 DNA follows: TGCGCCAGCAGCTTGGCTCAGGGACCCACTGAAGCTTTCTTT. Encoded protein: CASSLAQGPTEAFF. The entire variable domain, with the rest obtained from reference TRBV5-1 and TRBJ1-1, is as follows: KAGVTQTPRYLIKTRGQQVTLSCSPISGHRSVSWYQQTPGQGLQFLFEYFSETQRNKGNFPGRFSGRQFSNSRSEMNVSTLELGDSALYLCASSLAQGPTEAFFGQGTRLTVV.

This clonotype was recorded once. The chain carries TRBV25-1 and TRBJ1-1; D is uncertain. The CDR3 contains 14 residues. The V end was cut by 9 bases, the J end by 5 bases, with 19 bases between. Germline values: CDR1 MGHDK, CDR2 SYGVNS. CDR3 DNA: TGTGCCAGTAGTCCCCAGGAGGGCGGTACTGAAGCTTTCTTT. Its protein is CASSPQEGGTEAFF.

Ten or more counts support this clonotype. The chain is built from TRBV7-9 and TRBJ2-7; 7 bases align to TRBD1. This CDR3 has 15 residues. Trimming cost V 1 base and J 3 bases; bases outside gene matches: 6. Germline-derived CDR1 and CDR2 are SEHNR and FQNEAQ (reference sequence). The CDR3 DNA sequence: TGTGCCAGCAGCTTAGGTGGACAGGAGATCTACGAGCAGTACTTC. It is translated as CASSLGGQEIYEQYF.

The V gene is TRBV25-1, the J gene TRBJ1-2; D is undetermined. The CDR3 runs 15 residues. Germline loops: CDR1 MGHDK, CDR2 SYGVNS. Deletions cut 4 bases from V and 5 bases from J, with 17 bases between. For the CDR3, the DNA is TGTGCCAGCAGTGCTAGAAGTTTGGAGTCGTATGGCTACACCTTC. Its protein product is CASSARSLESYGYTF.

This clonotype was observed many times. This chain connects TRBV15 to TRBJ1-2; 8 bases map to TRBD1. The CDR3 runs to 15 residues. Germline CDR1 and CDR2: LNHNV and YYDKDF (reference sequence). The J segment lost 6 bases and the V segment lost 0 bases, leaving 6 bases of the junction unmatched. CDR3 in amino acids: CATSRDRTGYHGYTF. The CDR3 bases are TGTGCCACCAGCAGAGACAGGACAGGGTATCATGGCTACACCTTC.

The chain combines TRBV10-3 with TRBJ2-3; tentatively, D is TRBD2 (6 bases). Germline V gene data show CDR1 as ENHRY and CDR2 as SYGVKD. V lost 10 bases, J lost 1 base, and 12 bases lay in between. The CDR3 sequence is 13 residues long. Here the CDR3 reads CATSGRGTDTQYF. CDR3 DNA sequence: TGTGCCACTTCCGGGAGAGGCACAGATACGCAGTATTTT.

The V and J genes are TRBV11-2 and TRBJ1-5, with D hard to call. CDR1 and CDR2 (germline): SGHAT, FQNNGV. This CDR3 has 14 amino acids. The V gene lost 6 bases and the J gene lost 0 bases, with 9 bases spanning the gap. The CDR3 loop is CASSVWSSNQPQHF. The CDR3 DNA reads TGTGCCAGCAGTGTTTGGAGTAGCAATCAGCCCCAGCATTTT.

The rearrangement links TRBV12-3 or TRBV12-4 to TRBJ1-6; 9 bases align to TRBD1. This CDR3 spans 16 amino acids. V shed 2 bases and J 9 bases; nucleotides not matched to a gene: 8. CDR3 sequence (DNA): TGTGCCAGCAGTTTAAGGTTGGGACAGGGCGGTTCACCCCTCCACTTT. This translates into CASSLRLGQGGSPLHF.

This clonotype has only a few counts. The chain recombines TRBV5-5 with TRBJ1-6; weak D call: TRBD1 (5 bases). Germline V gene lookup returns CDR1 SGHKS and CDR2 YYEKEE (reference sequence). Between the trimmed V and J ends, which lost 4 bases and 0 bases, there was a span of 14 bases. CDR3 length: 17 residues. DNA for the CDR3: TGTGCCAGCAGCACACAAGGGGCGAACTCCTATAATTCACCCCTCCACTTT. This codes for CASSTQGANSYNSPLHF.

This clonotype has at least ten counts. The V and J genes are TRBV29-1 and TRBJ2-2; no clear D. Germline V gene lookup returns CDR1 SQVTM and CDR2 ANQGSEA. The V and J ends lost 3 bases and 1 base respectively, with 0 bases between them. The CDR3 runs to 11 residues. In nucleotides, the CDR3 is TGCAGCGTTGAGAACACCGGGGAGCTGTTTTTT. Amino acid sequence: CSVENTGELFF.

This clonotype was recorded many times. The genes are TRBV19 and TRBJ2-6; no clear D gene. V was cut by 3 bases and J by 2 bases, with 11 bases left in between. The CDR3 is made up of 16 amino acids. Germline CDR1 reads LNHDA; CDR2 reads SQIVND (reference sequence). The CDR3 loop reads CASSMGYMAGANVLTF. The DNA for the CDR3 is TGTGCCAGTAGTATGGGTTACATGGCTGGGGCCAACGTCCTGACTTTC.

This clonotype was counted between two and nine times. This chain uses TRBV4-2 with TRBJ2-2; TRBD2 matches at 9 bases. The V and J ends lost 0 bases and 6 bases, in that order; junction bases with no gene match: 2. Germline V gene sequence: CDR1 LGHNA, CDR2 YNFKEQ. The CDR3 is 15 amino acids. In DNA, the CDR3 is TGTGCCAGCAGCCAAGATTTAGCGGGGGCCGGGGAGCTGTTTTTT. Residues: CASSQDLAGAGELFF.

A note on this clonotype: The junction departs from the called germline gene at one end, perhaps through a read error. The rearrangement uses TRBV5-1 and TRBJ2-7; 9 bases fit TRBD1. CDR1 and CDR2 from the germline V gene are SGHRS and YFSETQ. There are 14 residues in the CDR3. In nucleotides, the CDR3 is TGTGCCGGCAGCTCGGGACAGGGAACCTACGAGCAGTACTTC. Translated: CAGSSGQGTYEQYF.